A selection of T cell receptor beta chains follows, all from one sample in a study of blood T cell repertoires in COVID-19. Libraries were prepared by immunoSEQ multiplex PCR; TCRdb keeps only in-frame clonotypes and omits some of them. The sample lists fewer than 250,000 clones, roughly 86% seen once, with more than 4% in the top ten. Sequenced: peripheral blood. The origin of the receptors is a man aged 50 or older with acute or convalescent COVID-19. Both conserved end residues are part of each CDR3. D genes are given only for firm matches. The size of a clone is reported for some rows only, either as once, few or many, or as a class for expanded clones.

CAISEPRTREQFF	TGTGCCATCAGTGAGCCCAGGACTAGGGAGCAGTTCTTC	TRBD2	TRBV10-3	TRBJ2-1	few
CASSPLAEGGTDTQYF	TGTGCCAGCTCACCACTCGCAGAGGGGGGCACAGATACGCAGTATTTT	.	TRBV18	TRBJ2-3	.
CASGGSGNQPQHF	TGTGCTTCGGGGGGGAGTGGCAATCAGCCCCAGCATTTT	.	TRBV19	TRBJ1-5	.
CAWSGQLLVNSPLHF	TGTGCCTGGAGTGGACAGCTCCTGGTCAATTCACCCCTCCACTTT	.	TRBV30	TRBJ1-6	.
CASSPRGRTMNTEAFF	TGTGCCAGCTCACCACGGGGCAGAACCATGAACACTGAAGCTTTCTTT	.	TRBV18	TRBJ1-1	.
CASSSSRGEETQYF	TGTGCCAGCAGCTCGTCGCGGGGGGAAGAGACCCAGTACTTC	TRBD2	TRBV5-4	TRBJ2-5	once
CASKSRDRDRVGEQYF	TGTGCCAGTAAATCCAGAGACCGGGACAGGGTAGGCGAGCAGTACTTC	TRBD1	TRBV19	TRBJ2-7	.
CASNLPPNYCRTYEQYF	TGTGCCAGTAACCTACCCCCGAACTACTGCCGAACCTACGAGCAGTACTTC	.	TRBV19	TRBJ2-7	few
CASSQDPRVARSYEQYF	TGCGCCAGCAGCCAAGACCCCCGAGTAGCGCGATCCTACGAGCAGTACTTC	.	TRBV4-1	TRBJ2-7	.
CAWSVGTGEAFF	TGTGCCTGGAGCGTCGGGACAGGCGAAGCTTTCTTT	TRBD1	TRBV30	TRBJ1-1	.
CASSLPRGPQFF	TGTGCCAGCAGCTTGCCGAGGGGGCCACAGTTCTTC	TRBD1	TRBV5-5	TRBJ2-1	.
CASSYSVAGPKETQYF	TGCGCCAGCAGTTACAGTGTTGCAGGGCCAAAAGAGACCCAGTACTTC	.	TRBV6-5	TRBJ2-5	.
CASTSRGTSGGNEQFF	TGCGCCAGCACCTCAAGAGGGACTAGCGGGGGTAATGAGCAGTTCTTC	TRBD2	TRBV5-1	TRBJ2-1	once
CASSYSAGQGTGYTF	TGTGCCAGCAGTTATTCTGCGGGACAGGGGACTGGCTACACCTTC	TRBD1	TRBV6-5	TRBJ1-2	.
CASRRTTRNTEAFF	TGTGCCAGCAGACGGACTACAAGGAACACTGAAGCTTTCTTT	.	TRBV6-5	TRBJ1-1	.
CASSGRRGDGQETQYF	TGTGCCAGCAGCGGCCGAAGAGGAGACGGGCAAGAGACCCAGTACTTC	.	TRBV9	TRBJ2-5	few
CSVAGASYNEQFF	TGCAGCGTTGCGGGAGCATCCTACAATGAGCAGTTCTTC	.	TRBV29-1	TRBJ2-1	.
CASGASWDTEAFF	TGTGCCAGTGGGGCCTCTTGGGACACTGAAGCTTTCTTT	.	TRBV6-5	TRBJ1-1	.
CASSTGTGREKLFF	TGTGCCAGCAGCACCGGGACAGGGAGGGAAAAACTGTTTTTT	TRBD1	TRBV6-5	TRBJ1-4	.
CASSLDLYEQYF	TGTGCCAGCAGCTTAGATCTTTACGAGCAGTACTTC	.	TRBV11-2	TRBJ2-7	.
CASSLTYGVEREKLFF	TGTGCCAGCAGCTTAACGTATGGCGTGGAGCGTGAAAAACTGTTTTTT	.	TRBV7-3	TRBJ1-4	.
CASSSWGQGKGNTEAFF	TGTGCCAGCAGCTCATGGGGACAGGGGAAAGGGAACACTGAAGCTTTCTTT	TRBD1	TRBV7-9	TRBJ1-1	.
CASSHGLAGTGEQYF	TGTGCCAGCAGCCATGGACTAGCCGGAACCGGCGAGCAGTACTTC	TRBD2	TRBV14	TRBJ2-7	.
CASRTGTSGNTIYF	TGTGCCAGCAGGACAGGGACCTCTGGAAACACCATATATTTT	TRBD1	TRBV2	TRBJ1-3	.
CASSVAAGRSDTQYF	TGTGCCAGCAGCGTAGCGGCGGGGAGGTCAGATACGCAGTATTTT	.	TRBV9	TRBJ2-3	.
CATWGAYEQYF	TGTGCCACCTGGGGGGCCTACGAGCAGTACTTC	.	TRBV28	TRBJ2-7	.
CASSLNGRALGERNEQFF	TGTGCCAGCAGTTTGAACGGGAGGGCCCTCGGGGAGAGGAATGAGCAGTTCTTC	TRBD2	TRBV7-3	TRBJ2-1	.
CASSLTGVDEQYF	TGTGCCAGCAGTTTGACGGGGGTAGACGAGCAGTACTTC	.	TRBV12-3/TRBV12-4	TRBJ2-7	once
CASSSLAVRYEQYF	TGTGCCAGCAGTTCCCTAGCGGTTCGCTACGAGCAGTACTTC	TRBD2	TRBV28	TRBJ2-7	.
CASSTGSDYTDTQYF	TGTGCCAGCAGCACAGGCTCGGACTACACAGATACGCAGTATTTT	.	TRBV5-5	TRBJ2-3	.
CASSLPQGSLETQYF	TGTGCCAGCAGCTTACCACAGGGTAGCTTGGAGACCCAGTACTTC	.	TRBV7-8	TRBJ2-5	.
CASRAYPRGGTGELFF	TGTGCCAGCCGAGCCTACCCCCGGGGGGGCACCGGGGAGCTGTTTTTT	TRBD2	TRBV6-6	TRBJ2-2	once
CASRLSGQPQHF	TGTGCCAGCCGGCTGTCGGGGCAGCCCCAGCATTTT	.	TRBV6-5	TRBJ1-5	.
CASRDDRTSGRNTDTQYF	TGTGCCAGCAGAGACGACCGGACTAGCGGGAGAAACACAGATACGCAGTATTTT	TRBD2	TRBV2	TRBJ2-3	.
CASSLGGGRGNIQYF	TGTGCCAGCAGTTTGGGGGGAGGGCGCGGGAACATTCAGTACTTC	TRBD2	TRBV27	TRBJ2-4	.
CASSVAGSAETQYF	TGTGCCAGCAGCGTCGCCGGGAGCGCAGAGACCCAGTACTTC	.	TRBV9	TRBJ2-5	.
CASSLDRGNYGYTF	TGCGCCAGCAGCTTGGACAGGGGGAACTATGGCTACACCTTC	TRBD1	TRBV5-1	TRBJ1-2	.
CASSMMISPDNEQFF	TGTGCCAGTAGTATGATGATCAGTCCCGACAATGAGCAGTTCTTC	.	TRBV19	TRBJ2-1	once
CASSQTPGTSHYEQYF	TGTGCCAGCAGTCAAACTCCCGGGACTAGCCACTACGAGCAGTACTTC	TRBD2	TRBV3-1/TRBV3-2	TRBJ2-7	.
CASSLYGTATEAFF	TGTGCCAGCAGTTTATATGGGACAGCGACTGAAGCTTTCTTT	TRBD1	TRBV27	TRBJ1-1	few
CASSRQLNRDRGGETQYF	TGCGCCAGCAGCCGACAGCTTAACCGGGACAGGGGAGGGGAGACCCAGTACTTC	TRBD1	TRBV4-1	TRBJ2-5	.
CASSEVGRGREQYF	TGTGCCAGCAGTGAAGTTGGCAGGGGCAGGGAGCAGTACTTC	.	TRBV6-1	TRBJ2-7	.
CASSFGQGGQYF	TGTGCCAGCAGCTTCGGACAGGGGGGGCAGTACTTC	TRBD1	TRBV12-3/TRBV12-4	TRBJ2-7	few
CASSVVGGAEAFF	TGTGCCAGCAGCGTAGTTGGAGGGGCTGAAGCTTTCTTT	.	TRBV9	TRBJ1-1	few
CASSYGQGMTEAFF	TGTGCCAGCAGTTACGGGCAGGGGATGACTGAAGCTTTCTTT	.	TRBV6-5	TRBJ1-1	.
CASIRVLLRNTEAFF	TGTGCCAGTATCCGGGTTCTCTTAAGGAACACTGAAGCTTTCTTT	.	TRBV6-5	TRBJ1-1	.
CASSFATGNTEAFF	TGCGCCAGCAGCTTTGCTACTGGGAACACTGAAGCTTTCTTT	.	TRBV5-1	TRBJ1-1	.
CASSFFGEAFF	TGTGCCAGCAGTTTTTTCGGTGAAGCTTTCTTT	.	TRBV27	TRBJ1-1	.
CASSLARGADSPLHF	TGCGCCAGCAGCTTGGCTCGGGGGGCCGATTCACCCCTCCACTTT	.	TRBV5-1	TRBJ1-6	.
CASSQGARGIYNEQFF	TGCGCCAGCAGCCAAGGGGCCAGGGGAATCTACAATGAGCAGTTCTTC	.	TRBV4-1	TRBJ2-1	.
CASSRDRAYNEQFF	TGTGCCAGCAGCCGCGACAGGGCCTACAATGAGCAGTTCTTC	TRBD1	TRBV11-3	TRBJ2-1	.
CASSEAHRGYYEQYF	TGTGCCAGCAGTGAAGCGCACCGGGGATACTACGAGCAGTACTTC	.	TRBV6-1	TRBJ2-7	once
CACDRFTDTQYF	TGTGCCTGTGACAGGTTCACAGATACGCAGTATTTT	.	TRBV30	TRBJ2-3	.
CASSPREYAGELFF	TGTGCCAGCAGCCCAAGGGAGTATGCCGGGGAGCTGTTTTTT	.	TRBV3-1/TRBV3-2	TRBJ2-2	.
CASSLGTVGNTIYF	TGTGCCAGCAGCTTAGGGACAGTCGGAAACACCATATATTTT	.	TRBV7-9	TRBJ1-3	few
CATSENRPRASLHF	TGTGCCACCAGTGAGAACAGGCCGAGAGCCTCCCTCCACTTT	.	TRBV24-1	TRBJ1-6	.
CASSPGQGATQYF	TGTGCCAGCAGCCCGGGACAGGGGGCGACGCAGTATTTT	TRBD1	TRBV7-9	TRBJ2-3	.
CASSFLDGYTF	TGTGCCAGCAGTTTTCTTGATGGCTACACCTTC	.	TRBV28	TRBJ1-2	few
CASSEGTGPYGYTF	TGTGCCAGCAGCGAAGGGACAGGGCCCTATGGCTACACCTTC	TRBD1	TRBV7-6	TRBJ1-2	.
CASSLFSSGLYNEQFF	TGTGCCAGCAGCTTGTTCTCTAGCGGGCTTTACAATGAGCAGTTCTTC	TRBD2	TRBV11-2	TRBJ2-1	once